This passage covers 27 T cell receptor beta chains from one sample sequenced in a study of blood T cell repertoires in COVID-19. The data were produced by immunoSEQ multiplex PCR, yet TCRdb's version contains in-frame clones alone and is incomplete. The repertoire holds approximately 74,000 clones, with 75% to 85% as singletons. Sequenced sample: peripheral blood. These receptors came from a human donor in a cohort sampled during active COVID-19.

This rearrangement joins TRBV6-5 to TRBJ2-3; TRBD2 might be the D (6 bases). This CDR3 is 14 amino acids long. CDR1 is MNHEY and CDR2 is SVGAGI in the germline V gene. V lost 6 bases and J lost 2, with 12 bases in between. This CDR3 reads CASRPGLSTDTQYF. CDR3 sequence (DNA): TGTGCCAGCAGGCCAGGACTATCCACAGATACGCAGTATTTT.

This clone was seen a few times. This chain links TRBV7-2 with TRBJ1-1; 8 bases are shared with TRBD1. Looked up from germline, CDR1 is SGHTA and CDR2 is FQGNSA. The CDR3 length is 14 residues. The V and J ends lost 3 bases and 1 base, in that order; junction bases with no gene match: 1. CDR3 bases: TGTGCCAGCAGCTTTGGACAGGGGAACACTGAAGCTTTCTTT. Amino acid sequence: CASSFGQGNTEAFF.

CDR3 DNA: TGTGCCAGCAGTAGGGCAGGGGGCGCGAACACCGGGGAGCTGTTTTTT. Protein product: CASSRAGGANTGELFF. The V and J genes are TRBV6-4 and TRBJ2-2; 8 bases line up with TRBD1. J was trimmed by 0 bases and V by 5 bases; bases with no gene match: 5. The V gene's germline CDR1 is MRHNA and CDR2 SNTAGT. The CDR3 totals 16 residues.

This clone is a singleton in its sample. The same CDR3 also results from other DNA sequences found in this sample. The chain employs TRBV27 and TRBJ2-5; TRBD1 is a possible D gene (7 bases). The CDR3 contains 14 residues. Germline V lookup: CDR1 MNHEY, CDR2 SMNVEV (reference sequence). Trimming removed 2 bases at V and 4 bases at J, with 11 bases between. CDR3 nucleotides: TGTGCCAGCAGTTTAGGGCAGGGGGGAGAGACCCAGTACTTC. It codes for CASSLGQGGETQYF.

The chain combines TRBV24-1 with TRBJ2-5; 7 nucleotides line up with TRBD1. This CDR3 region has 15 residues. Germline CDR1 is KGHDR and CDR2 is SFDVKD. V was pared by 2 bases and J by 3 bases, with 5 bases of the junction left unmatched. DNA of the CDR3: TGTGCCACCAGTGATTGGCGGACAGGCGAAGAGACCCAGTACTTC. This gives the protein CATSDWRTGEETQYF.

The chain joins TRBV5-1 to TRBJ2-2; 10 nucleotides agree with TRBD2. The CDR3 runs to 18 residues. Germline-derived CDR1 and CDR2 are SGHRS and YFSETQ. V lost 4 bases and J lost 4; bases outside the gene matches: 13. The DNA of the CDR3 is TGCGCCAGCAGCCGGGCGGCTAGCGGGGGTGGAGGCACCGGGGAGCTGTTTTTT. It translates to CASSRAASGGGGTGELFF.

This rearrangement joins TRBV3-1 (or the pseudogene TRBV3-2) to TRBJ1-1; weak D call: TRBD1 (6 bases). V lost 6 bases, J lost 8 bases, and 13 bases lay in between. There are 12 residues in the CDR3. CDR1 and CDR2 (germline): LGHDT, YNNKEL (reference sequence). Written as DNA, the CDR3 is TGTGCCAGCAGAACCTCGACAGGAGAAGCTTTCTTT. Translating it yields CASRTSTGEAFF.

The CDR3 spells CASSLGTSGGPISQETQYF. CDR3 DNA: TGTGCCAGCAGTTTAGGGACTAGCGGGGGCCCGATCAGCCAAGAGACCCAGTACTTC. The chain combines TRBV27 with TRBJ2-5; 14 bases align to TRBD2. CDR3 length: 19 amino acids. V lost 2 bases to trimming and J lost 1 base; unmatched junction nucleotides: 9. Germline CDR1 and CDR2: MNHEY and SMNVEV (reference sequence).

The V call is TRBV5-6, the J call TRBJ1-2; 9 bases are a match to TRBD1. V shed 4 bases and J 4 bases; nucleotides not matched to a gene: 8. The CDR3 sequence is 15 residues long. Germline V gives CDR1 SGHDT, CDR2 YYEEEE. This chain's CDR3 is CASSPRTGVGYGYTF. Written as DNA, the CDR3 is TGTGCCAGCAGCCCCCGGACAGGGGTTGGCTATGGCTACACCTTC.

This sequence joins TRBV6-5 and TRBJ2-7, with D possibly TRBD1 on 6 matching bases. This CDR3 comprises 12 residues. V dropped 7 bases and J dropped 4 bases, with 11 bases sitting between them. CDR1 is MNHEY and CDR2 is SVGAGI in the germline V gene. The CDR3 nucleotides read TGTGCCAGCACCTCGACAGGTTACGAGCAGTACTTC. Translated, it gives CASTSTGYEQYF.

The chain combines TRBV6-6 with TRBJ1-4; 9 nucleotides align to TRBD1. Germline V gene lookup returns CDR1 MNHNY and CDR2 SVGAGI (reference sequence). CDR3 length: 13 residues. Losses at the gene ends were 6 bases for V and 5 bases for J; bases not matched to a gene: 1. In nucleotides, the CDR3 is TGTGCCAGCAGCGGGACAGGGAATGAAAAACTGTTTTTT. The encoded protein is CASSGTGNEKLFF.

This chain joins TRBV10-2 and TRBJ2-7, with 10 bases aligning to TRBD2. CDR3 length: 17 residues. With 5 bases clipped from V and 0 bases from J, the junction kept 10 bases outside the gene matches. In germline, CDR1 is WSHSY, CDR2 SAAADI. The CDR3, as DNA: TGCGCCAGCAGTCTACCGCGACTAGCGGGCAGCTCCTACGAGCAGTACTTC. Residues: CASSLPRLAGSSYEQYF.

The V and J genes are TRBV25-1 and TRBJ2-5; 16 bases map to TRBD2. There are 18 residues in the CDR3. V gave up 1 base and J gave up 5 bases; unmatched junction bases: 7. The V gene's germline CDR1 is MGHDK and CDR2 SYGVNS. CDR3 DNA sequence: TGTGCCAGCAGTGAATTAGGGGGGACTAGCGGGAGGGTTGAGACCCAGTACTTC. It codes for CASSELGGTSGRVETQYF.

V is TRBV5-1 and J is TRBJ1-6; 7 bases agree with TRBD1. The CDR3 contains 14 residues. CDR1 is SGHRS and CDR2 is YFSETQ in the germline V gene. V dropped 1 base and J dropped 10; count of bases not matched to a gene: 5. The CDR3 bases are TGCGCCAGCAGCTTGTCAGGGGGATACTCACCCCTCCACTTT. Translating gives CASSLSGGYSPLHF.

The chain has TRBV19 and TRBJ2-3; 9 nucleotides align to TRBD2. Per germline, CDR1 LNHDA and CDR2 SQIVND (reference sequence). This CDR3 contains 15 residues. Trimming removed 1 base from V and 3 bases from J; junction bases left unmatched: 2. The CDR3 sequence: CASSIGGRETDTQYF. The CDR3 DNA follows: TGTGCCAGTAGTATAGGCGGGAGGGAGACAGATACGCAGTATTTT.

CDR3 loop: CSAPLEIGYTF. CDR3 nucleotide sequence: TGCAGTGCCCCACTGGAGATTGGCTACACCTTC. The chain combines TRBV20-1 with TRBJ1-2; no reliable D call. CDR3 length equals 11 residues. Germline V lookup: CDR1 DFQATT, CDR2 SNEGSKA (reference sequence). With 6 bases removed from V and 7 bases from J, the gap between germline ends came to 12 bases.

The CDR3 bases are TGCGCCAGCAGCTTGGCCCAGGGGTGGGAGACCCAGTACTTC. Residues: CASSLAQGWETQYF. The chain recombines TRBV5-1 with TRBJ2-5; a possible D gene is TRBD1 (6 bases). The germline V gene has CDR1 SGHRS and CDR2 YFSETQ. The germline V and J ends were trimmed by 0 bases and 5 bases, with 11 bases remaining between them. The CDR3 length is 14 residues.

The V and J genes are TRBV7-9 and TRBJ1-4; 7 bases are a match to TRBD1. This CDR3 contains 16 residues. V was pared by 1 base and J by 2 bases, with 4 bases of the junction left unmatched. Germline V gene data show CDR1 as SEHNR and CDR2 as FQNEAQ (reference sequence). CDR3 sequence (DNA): TGTGCCAGCAGCTTAGGACAGGGCGGTACTAATGAAAAACTGTTTTTT. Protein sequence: CASSLGQGGTNEKLFF.

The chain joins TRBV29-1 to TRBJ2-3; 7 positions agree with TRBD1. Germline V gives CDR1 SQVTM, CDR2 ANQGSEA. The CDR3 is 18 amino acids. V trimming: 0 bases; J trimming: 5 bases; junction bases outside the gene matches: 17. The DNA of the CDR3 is TGCAGCGTTGAAGATCGAGGGCCCCGCAGGGCAGGGGGAGATACGCAGTATTTT. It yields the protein CSVEDRGPRRAGGDTQYF.

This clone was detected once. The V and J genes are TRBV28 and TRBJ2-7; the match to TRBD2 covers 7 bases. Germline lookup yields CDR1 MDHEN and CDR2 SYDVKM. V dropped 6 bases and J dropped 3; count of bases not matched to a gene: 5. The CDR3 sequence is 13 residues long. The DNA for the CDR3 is TGTGCCAGCAGCAACTGGGGGGGCTACGAGCAGTACTTC. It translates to CASSNWGGYEQYF.

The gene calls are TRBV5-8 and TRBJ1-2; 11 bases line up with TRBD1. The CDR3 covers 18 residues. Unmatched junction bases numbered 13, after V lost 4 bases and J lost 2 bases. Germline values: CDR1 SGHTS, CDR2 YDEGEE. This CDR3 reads CASSPSLGQGAQNYGYTF. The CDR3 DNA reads TGTGCCAGCAGCCCGTCTTTAGGACAGGGGGCGCAGAACTATGGCTACACCTTC. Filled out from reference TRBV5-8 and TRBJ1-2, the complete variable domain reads EAGVTQSPTHLIKTRGQQATLRCSPISGHTSVYWYQQALGLGLQFLLWYDEGEERNRGNFPPRFSGRQFPNYSSELNVNALELEDSALYLCASSPSLGQGAQNYGYTFGSGTRLTVV.

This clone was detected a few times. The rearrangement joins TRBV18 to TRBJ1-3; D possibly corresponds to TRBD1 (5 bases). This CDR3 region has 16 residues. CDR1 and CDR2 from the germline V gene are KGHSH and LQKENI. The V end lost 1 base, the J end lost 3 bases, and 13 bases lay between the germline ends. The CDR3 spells CASSPLPGINGNTIYF. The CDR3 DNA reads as TGTGCCAGCTCACCACTCCCAGGGATTAATGGAAACACCATATATTTT.

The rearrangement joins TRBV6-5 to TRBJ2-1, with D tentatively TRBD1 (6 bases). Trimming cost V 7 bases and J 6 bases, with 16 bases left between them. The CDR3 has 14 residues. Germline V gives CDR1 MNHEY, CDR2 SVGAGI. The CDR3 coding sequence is TGTGCCAGCACCCACAGGGCGCTTACCAATGAGCAGTTCTTC. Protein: CASTHRALTNEQFF.

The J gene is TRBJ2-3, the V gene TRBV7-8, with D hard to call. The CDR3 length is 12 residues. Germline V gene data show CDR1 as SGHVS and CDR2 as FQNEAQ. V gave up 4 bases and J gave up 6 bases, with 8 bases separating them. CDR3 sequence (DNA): TGTGCCAGCAGCTCCCAGGTGGATACGCAGTATTTT. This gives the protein CASSSQVDTQYF. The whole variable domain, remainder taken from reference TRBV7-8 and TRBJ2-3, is GAGVSQSPRYKVAKRGQDVALRCDPISGHVSLFWYQQALGQGPEFLTYFQNEAQLDKSGLPSDRFFAERPEGSVSTLKIQRTQQEDSAVYLCASSSQVDTQYFGPGTRLTVL.

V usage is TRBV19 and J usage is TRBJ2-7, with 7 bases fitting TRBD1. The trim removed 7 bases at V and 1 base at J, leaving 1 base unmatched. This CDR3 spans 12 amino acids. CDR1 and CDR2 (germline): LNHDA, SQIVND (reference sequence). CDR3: CASMGQSYEQYF. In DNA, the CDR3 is TGTGCCAGTATGGGACAGTCCTACGAGCAGTACTTC.

The CDR3 DNA follows: TGTGCCAGCAGCGGAGGGGGACAGGGCGTAGCCTACGAGCAGTACTTC. This codes for CASSGGGQGVAYEQYF. This sequence joins TRBV9 and TRBJ2-7; 9 positions agree with TRBD1. V was clipped by 3 bases and J by 2 bases; unmatched bases: 9. Germline CDR1 SGDLS, CDR2 YYNGEE. The CDR3 contains 16 residues. Supplemented by reference TRBV9 and TRBJ2-7, the full variable domain reads DSGVTQTPKHLITATGQRVTLRCSPRSGDLSVYWYQQSLDQGLQFLIQYYNGEERAKGNILERFSAQQFPDLHSELNLSSLELGDSALYFCASSGGGQGVAYEQYFGPGTRLTVT.

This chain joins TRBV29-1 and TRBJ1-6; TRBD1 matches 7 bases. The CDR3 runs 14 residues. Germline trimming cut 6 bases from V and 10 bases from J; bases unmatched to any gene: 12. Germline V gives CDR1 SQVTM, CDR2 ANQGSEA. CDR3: CSVTTGTEGSPLHF. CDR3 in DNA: TGCAGCGTAACGACCGGGACAGAAGGCTCACCCCTCCACTTT. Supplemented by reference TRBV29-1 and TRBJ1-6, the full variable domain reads SAVISQKPSRDICQRGTSLTIQCQVDSQVTMMFWYRQQPGQSLTLIATANQGSEATYESGFVIDKFPISRPNLTFSTLTVSNMSPEDSSIYLCSVTTGTEGSPLHFGNGTRLTVT.